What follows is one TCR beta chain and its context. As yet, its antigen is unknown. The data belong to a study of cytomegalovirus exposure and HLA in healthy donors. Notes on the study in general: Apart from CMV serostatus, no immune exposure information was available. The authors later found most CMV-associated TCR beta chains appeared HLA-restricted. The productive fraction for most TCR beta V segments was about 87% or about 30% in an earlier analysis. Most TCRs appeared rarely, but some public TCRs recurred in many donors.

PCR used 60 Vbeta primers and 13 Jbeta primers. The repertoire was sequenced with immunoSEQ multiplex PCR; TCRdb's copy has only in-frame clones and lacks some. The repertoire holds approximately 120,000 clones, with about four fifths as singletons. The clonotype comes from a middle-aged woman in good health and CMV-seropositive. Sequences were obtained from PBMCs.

CDR3 nucleotide sequence: TGTGCCAGTGAACAGGGATCCACCGGGGAGCTGTTTTTT. It yields the protein CASEQGSTGELFF. J is TRBJ2-2 and V is TRBV28, with D possibly being TRBD1 (6 bases). Trimming pared 9 bases from V and 4 bases from J, leaving 12 bases between. The CDR3 is 13 residues long. The germline V gene has CDR1 MDHEN and CDR2 SYDVKM.